This T cell receptor beta chain was sequenced during a study of T cell repertoires in cytomegalovirus infection. About the study: Public TCR beta signature analysis indicated the presence of both CMV infection and matching HLA type.

Via MiXCR, TCRdb re-called the reads, giving one row per CDR3 protein. The data hold a few hundred thousand distinct CDR3 sequences, with 35% to 50% observed a single time. Comments on this clonotype: What it recognizes is unknown.

Study findings and constraints: Public TCR beta family frequency separated CMV-and-HLA carriers, including in an independent cohort.

This material consisted of cultured PBMCs, taken from culture after CMV antigen stimulation. The TCR originated in a human donor in good health (CMV status not recorded). Some clones in this sample may be carry-over from other donors' samples.

The CDR3 loop is CSVDLLRYQETQYF. In nucleotides, the CDR3 is TGCAGCGTTGACCTATTAAGGTACCAAGAGACCCAGTACTTC. This sequence joins TRBV29-1 and TRBJ2-5; no clear D gene. Trimming pared 3 bases from V and 0 bases from J, leaving 11 bases between. Germline assignment: CDR1 SQVTM and CDR2 ANQGSEA. The CDR3 consists of 14 residues.